In this sample, the clone carrying this T cell receptor beta chain turned up many times. Its antigen remains unidentified. This CDR3 spans 13 amino acids. Germline assignment: CDR1 SGDLS and CDR2 YYNGEE. The germline V and J ends were trimmed by 0 bases and 5 bases, with 6 bases remaining between them. Unique molecular identifiers were carried by the TCR beta cDNA libraries. MiXCR, applied by TCRdb to the PCR reads, yields one record per CDR3 protein. The data hold 180,000 or so distinct CDR3 sequences, with 29% observed a single time. These data belong to a study of post-analysis software for immune sequencing data. Points from the study as a whole: Patients had higher frequencies than controls of four to six TRBV segments, including TRBV5-6, TRBV5-1 and TRBV20-1.

The sample comprised blood. This TCR was recovered from a girl aged 2-17 years with multiple sclerosis. The chain recombines TRBV9 with TRBJ2-1, with D perhaps matching TRBD2 (6 bases). CDR3 protein: CASSVGGNNEQFF. The CDR3 bases are TGTGCCAGCAGCGTAGGCGGGAACAATGAGCAGTTCTTC.